These T cell receptor beta chains were read from a single sample in a study of regulatory T cells in long-lasting Graves disease. TCRdb fed the multiplex PCR reads into MiXCR, producing one record per CDR3 protein. The repertoire holds some 560,000 distinct CDR3 sequences, with around 15% as singletons. This sample was shared with a second study, whose subject was T cells in Graves' hyperthyroidism and ophthalmopathy.

The sequencing used peripheral blood mononuclear cells (PBMCs), collected at new diagnosis, from a patient treated with antithyroid drugs. Receptor source: a middle-aged woman with Graves disease. The CDR3 runs from the conserved cysteine through the conserved F or W. A D gene is named only where the DNA matches it firmly. Size tells how often a clone was seen (once, few, many) or the class of an expanded clone, and some rows leave it out.

many,TRBD2,14,TRBJ2-5,TRBV9,TGTGCCAGCAGCGTAGGAGGCGGGGGAGAGACCCAGTACTTC,CASSVGGGGETQYF
few,.,12,TRBJ2-2,TRBV7-9,TGTGCCAGCAGCTATGGCATTTTGGGGATGTTTTTT,CASSYGILGMFF
.,.,13,TRBJ2-1,TRBV27,TGTGCCAGCAGCCAATTTGCCTACAATGAGCAGTTCTTC,CASSQFAYNEQFF
few,.,14,TRBJ1-1,TRBV4-1,TGCGCCAGCAGCCAACCCGGGACCCCATTTGAAGCTTTCTTT,CASSQPGTPFEAFF
many,TRBD2,14,TRBJ2-1,TRBV24-1,TGTGCCACCAGTCTGGGGGGGAGGTACAATGAGCAGTTCTTC,CATSLGGRYNEQFF
.,.,14,TRBJ2-1,TRBV4-1,TGCGCCAGCAGCCCTAAGTTGGGGAGGCATGAGCAGTTCTTC,CASSPKLGRHEQFF
.,.,17,TRBJ2-2,TRBV9,TGTGCCAGCAGCGTAGACAGCCCCATTAAGAACACCGGGGAGCTGTTTTTT,CASSVDSPIKNTGELFF
many,.,16,TRBJ1-1,TRBV7-9,TGTGCCAGCGGACGTACAAGGGGCCGAGGGAACACTGAAGCTTTCTTT,CASGRTRGRGNTEAFF
many,.,14,TRBJ2-3,TRBV19,TGTGCCAGTAGTAACAACGGGGGAGCAGATACGCAGTATTTT,CASSNNGGADTQYF
many,.,12,TRBJ1-1,TRBV5-8,TGTGCCAGCAGCTTGTGGTTGGATTCTGCTTTCTTT,CASSLWLDSAFF
.,TRBD1,16,TRBJ1-5,TRBV28,TGTGCCAGCAGTCCCTACGTGGACAGGGGCTATCAGCCCCAGCATTTT,CASSPYVDRGYQPQHF
.,.,16,TRBJ2-1,TRBV4-1,TGCGCCAGCAGCCAAGATCTAAGCTCCTCCTACAATGAGCAGTTCTTC,CASSQDLSSSYNEQFF
few,TRBD1,14,TRBJ1-5,TRBV28,TGTGCCAGCATTTTCAGGGGGTCAAATCAGCCCCAGCATTTT,CASIFRGSNQPQHF
.,.,16,TRBJ1-6,TRBV9,TGTGCCAGCAGCCCAAGCAAGGACTCCTATAATTCACCCCTCCACTTT,CASSPSKDSYNSPLHF
.,TRBD1,13,TRBJ1-5,TRBV6-1,TGTGCCAGCAGTACCCCAGGGGGCGGGCCCCAGCATTTT,CASSTPGGGPQHF
many,.,12,TRBJ2-7,TRBV6-1,TGTGCCACCGAGAGCAGGGTCGACGAGCAGTACTTC,CATESRVDEQYF